These 24 T cell receptor beta chains originate from one sample sequenced in a study of cytotoxic CD8 clonotypes in ibrutinib-treated CLL. Produced via immunoSEQ multiplex PCR; TCRdb's table is partial and in-frame only. The sample records some 130,000 clones, around 93% being singletons. The sequenced sample was PBMCs, obtained after 12 months of ibrutinib treatment. The receptors come from a human donor with chronic lymphocytic leukemia.

The V and J genes are TRBV2 and TRBJ2-7; weak D call: TRBD2 (6 bases). V dropped 1 base and J dropped 4 bases, with 17 bases sitting between them. The CDR3 totals 16 residues. In germline, CDR1 is SNHLY, CDR2 FYNNEI. The CDR3 loop reads CASSEGPLRGGYEQYF. The CDR3 DNA reads as TGTGCCAGCAGTGAAGGTCCGCTGCGTGGGGGGTACGAGCAGTACTTC.

The chain employs TRBV2 and TRBJ1-3, with a possible D match to TRBD1 (5 bases). Germline CDR1 SNHLY, CDR2 FYNNEI. This CDR3 spans 14 amino acids. Deletions cut 4 bases from V and 0 bases from J, with 7 bases between. Written as DNA, the CDR3 is TGTGCCAGCAGTGGACAGACCTCTGGAAACACCATATATTTT. Amino acids: CASSGQTSGNTIYF. Full variable domain (outside the CDR3, taken from reference TRBV2 and TRBJ1-3): EPEVTQTPSHQVTQMGQEVILRCVPISNHLYFYWYRQILGQKVEFLVSFYNNEISEKSEIFDDQFSVERPDGSNFTLKIRSTKLEDSAMYFCASSGQTSGNTIYFGEGSWLTVV.

In this sample, this clone turned up a few times. This chain uses TRBV5-4 with TRBJ2-5, with D tentatively TRBD2 (7 bases). The CDR3 is 15 residues long. CDR1 SGHNT and CDR2 YYREEE come from the germline V gene (reference sequence). The germline V and J ends were trimmed by 4 bases and 1 base, with 14 bases remaining between them. The CDR3 DNA follows: TGTGCCAGCAGCAGTAAAGGGGGGGCCCAAGAGACCCAGTACTTC. Translation gives CASSSKGGAQETQYF.

This chain uses TRBV28 with TRBJ1-1; D not certain. Trimming took 3 bases from V and 4 from J, leaving 9 bases between them. In germline, CDR1 is MDHEN, CDR2 SYDVKM. The CDR3 has 13 amino acids. CDR3: CASSFFIGTEAFF. The CDR3, as DNA: TGTGCCAGCAGTTTTTTTATAGGCACTGAAGCTTTCTTT.

The DNA for the CDR3 is TGTGCCAGCAGTTTCGGGAGGTCGGCAAATCAGCCCCAGCATTTT. It codes for CASSFGRSANQPQHF. The chain recombines TRBV27 with TRBJ1-5; no clear D gene. Trimming took off 3 bases at V and 4 bases at J, with 13 bases between the two ends. Germline-derived CDR1 and CDR2 are MNHEY and SMNVEV (reference sequence). The CDR3 runs to 15 residues.

J is TRBJ1-2 and V is TRBV28; possibly TRBD1 for D (6 bases). Per the germline V gene, CDR1 is MDHEN and CDR2 is SYDVKM. The CDR3 is made up of 14 amino acids. Trimming took 6 bases from V and 4 from J, leaving 15 bases between them. CDR3 in amino acids: CASSPQQGPYGYTF. In DNA form, the CDR3 reads TGTGCCAGCAGCCCTCAACAGGGCCCCTATGGCTACACCTTC.

CDR3 amino acids: CASSSDRGPGELFF. DNA of the CDR3: TGTGCCAGTAGTTCGGACAGGGGGCCCGGGGAGCTGTTTTTT. The chain uses TRBV19 and TRBJ2-2; TRBD1 matches 11 bases. J was trimmed by 6 bases and V by 5 bases; bases with no gene match: 2. The germline V gene encodes CDR1 LNHDA and CDR2 SQIVND (reference sequence). The CDR3 has 14 amino acids. The variable domain in full, with the rest retrieved from reference TRBV19 and TRBJ2-2, is DGGITQSPKYLFRKEGQNVTLSCEQNLNHDAMYWYRQDPGQGLRLIYYSQIVNDFQKGDIAEGYSVSREKKESFPLTVTSAQKNPTAFYLCASSSDRGPGELFFGEGSRLTVL.

This chain connects TRBV20-1 to TRBJ2-7; 9 nucleotides align to TRBD1. CDR1 and CDR2 (germline): DFQATT, SNEGSKA (reference sequence). V shed 7 bases, J shed 4 bases, and the junction held 2 bases outside the gene matches. CDR3 length: 11 residues. The CDR3 spells CSVTGGYEQYF. Written as DNA, the CDR3 is TGCAGTGTGACAGGGGGGTACGAGCAGTACTTC.

This chain connects TRBV18 to TRBJ1-5; TRBD1 is a possible D gene (5 bases). The germline V and J ends were trimmed by 6 bases and 1 base, with 10 bases remaining between them. Germline V gives CDR1 KGHSH, CDR2 LQKENI. This CDR3 contains 14 residues. The CDR3 DNA reads as TGTGCCAGCTCTATGGGGGAGAGCAATCAGCCCCAGCATTTT. Translation: CASSMGESNQPQHF.

The V call is TRBV7-9, the J call TRBJ2-2; the D is unclear. Per germline, CDR1 SEHNR and CDR2 FQNEAQ (reference sequence). This CDR3 spans 16 amino acids. V lost 1 base and J 0 bases, leaving 9 bases between the germline ends. This CDR3 is CASSLVGPSNTGELFF. Written as DNA, the CDR3 is TGTGCCAGCAGCTTAGTTGGGCCTTCGAACACCGGGGAGCTGTTTTTT.

V is TRBV5-1 and J is TRBJ1-2; D is uncertain. Between the trimmed V and J ends, which lost 0 bases and 8 bases, there was a span of 11 bases. Germline V gene sequence: CDR1 SGHRS, CDR2 YFSETQ. CDR3 length equals 13 residues. CDR3 bases: TGCGCCAGCAGCTTGGAGAGGCTCTCCGGCTACACCTTC. Its translation is CASSLERLSGYTF.

The chain combines TRBV4-1 with TRBJ2-5; D gene ambiguous. Looked up from germline, CDR1 is MGHRA and CDR2 is YSYEKL. This CDR3 comprises 14 residues. The V end lost 0 bases, the J end lost 5 bases, and 10 bases lay between the germline ends. The CDR3 DNA is TGCGCCAGCAGCCAAGAGATAGCTCGGGAGACCCAGTACTTC. Translating it yields CASSQEIARETQYF.

The chain combines TRBV19 with TRBJ1-1; TRBD1 is a possible D gene (6 bases). The germline V and J ends were trimmed by 5 bases and 0 bases, with 10 bases remaining between them. CDR3 size: 14 residues. Germline CDR1 and CDR2: LNHDA and SQIVND (reference sequence). Written as DNA, the CDR3 is TGTGCCAGTAGTCCCAGGGGTCTGAACACTGAAGCTTTCTTT. It encodes CASSPRGLNTEAFF.

V gene TRBV19 combines with J gene TRBJ2-3, with TRBD2 matching over 7 bases. The ends lost 4 bases at V and 3 bases at J; junction bases unmatched: 7. CDR1 and CDR2 from the germline V gene are LNHDA and SQIVND (reference sequence). The CDR3 extends over 15 amino acids. This chain's CDR3 is CASSTLAGETDTQYF. The CDR3 region has the DNA TGTGCCAGTAGTACCCTTGCGGGAGAGACAGATACGCAGTATTTT.

This clone occurred a few times. The genes are TRBV30 and TRBJ1-1; no clear D. Trimming pared 2 bases from V and 1 base from J, leaving 5 bases between. From germline, CDR1 is GTSNPN and CDR2 SVGIG (reference sequence). The CDR3 is 12 amino acids. The CDR3 sequence is CAWSNRNTEAFF. CDR3 in DNA: TGTGCCTGGAGTAATAGGAACACTGAAGCTTTCTTT.

This clone was seen a few times. The chain combines TRBV5-1 with TRBJ2-7; 7 bases align to TRBD1. The CDR3 totals 15 residues. The germline V gene has CDR1 SGHRS and CDR2 YFSETQ. V lost 7 bases to trimming and J lost 3 bases; unmatched junction nucleotides: 13. In DNA, the CDR3 is TGCGCCAGCTTTCTGCGACAGGGCCCCCTCTACGAGCAGTACTTC. Protein sequence: CASFLRQGPLYEQYF.

This chain links TRBV28 with TRBJ2-3, with a weak D call TRBD2 (6 bases). V lost 4 bases and J lost 3, with 14 bases in between. This CDR3 is built from 15 residues. Germline CDR1 reads MDHEN; CDR2 reads SYDVKM. CDR3 nucleotide sequence: TGTGCCAGCAGTTCCCCAGGTGGAGGGACAGATACGCAGTATTTT. This codes for CASSSPGGGTDTQYF.

J is TRBJ2-3 and V is TRBV4-1; D might be TRBD1 (7 bases). V was cut by 2 bases and J by 1 base, with 13 bases left in between. The CDR3 length is 16 residues. The V gene's germline CDR1 is MGHRA and CDR2 YSYEKL. The CDR3 region has the DNA TGCGCCAGCAGCCAAAACGGAGGGACAGGCACAGATACGCAGTATTTT. This translates into CASSQNGGTGTDTQYF.

The CDR3 coding sequence is TGTGCCAGCAGTCCCGGACAGGCTGGCGGCGAGCAGTACTTC. This codes for CASSPGQAGGEQYF. This chain joins TRBV28 and TRBJ2-7, with 7 bases aligning to TRBD1. CDR1 and CDR2 (germline): MDHEN, SYDVKM. With V trimmed by 5 bases and J by 6 bases, 10 bases remained unmatched. CDR3 length: 14 amino acids.

This clone was seen a few times. The chain uses TRBV28 and TRBJ1-2; D unclear. The CDR3 loop spans 12 amino acids. From germline, CDR1 is MDHEN and CDR2 SYDVKM. V lost 6 bases to trimming and J lost 0 bases, with 5 bases between them. DNA for the CDR3: TGTGCCAGCAGACCACCTAACTATGGCTACACCTTC. It yields the protein CASRPPNYGYTF.

The chain couples TRBV5-1 to TRBJ2-7; no firm D call. The CDR3 consists of 17 residues. CDR1 is SGHRS and CDR2 is YFSETQ in the germline V gene. Trimming cost V 0 bases and J 0 bases, with 16 bases left between them. Here the CDR3 DNA reads TGCGCCAGCAGCTTGGGACCAATGACGCAGAACTCCTACGAGCAGTACTTC. This encodes CASSLGPMTQNSYEQYF.

V gene TRBV19 combines with J gene TRBJ1-4; no firm D call. CDR1 and CDR2 from the germline V gene are LNHDA and SQIVND (reference sequence). V was trimmed by 5 bases and J by 7 bases, leaving 17 bases between them. The CDR3 covers 15 residues. The CDR3 here is CASSFRTIRLEKLFF. In DNA form, the CDR3 reads TGTGCCAGTAGTTTTCGGACGATACGCCTTGAAAAACTGTTTTTT.

The chain combines TRBV4-2 with TRBJ2-4; possible D gene TRBD1, 5 bases. The V end was cut by 0 bases, the J end by 1 base, with 7 bases between. The germline V gene has CDR1 LGHNA and CDR2 YNFKEQ. The CDR3 totals 15 residues. CDR3 nucleotide sequence: TGTGCCAGCAGCCAAGACAAGGGGGCCAAAAACATTCAGTACTTC. Its translation is CASSQDKGAKNIQYF.

The V gene is TRBV11-2, the J gene TRBJ2-1; the D gene is possibly TRBD2 (6 bases). Trimming removed 4 bases at V and 2 bases at J, with 12 bases between. Germline V gives CDR1 SGHAT, CDR2 FQNNGV. The CDR3 contains 15 residues. CDR3 loop: CASSWRDPPYNEQFF. The CDR3 DNA reads TGTGCCAGCAGCTGGCGGGATCCCCCCTACAATGAGCAGTTCTTC.